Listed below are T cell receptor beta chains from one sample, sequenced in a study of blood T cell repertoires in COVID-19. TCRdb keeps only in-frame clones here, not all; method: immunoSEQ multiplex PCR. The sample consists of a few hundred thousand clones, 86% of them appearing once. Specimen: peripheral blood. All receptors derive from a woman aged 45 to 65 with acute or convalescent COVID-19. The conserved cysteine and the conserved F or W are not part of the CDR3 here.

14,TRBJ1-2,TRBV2,ASSEALTRVNHGYT
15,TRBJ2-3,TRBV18,ASSSKPGTIDTDTQY
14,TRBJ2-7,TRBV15,ATSRIPGLLTYEQY
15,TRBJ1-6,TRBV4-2,ASSQGITGGYNSPLH
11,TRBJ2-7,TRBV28,ASRDRVRSEQY
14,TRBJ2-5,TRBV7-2,ASSYDFAGGSETQY
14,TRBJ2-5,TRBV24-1,ATSDLGGGLKETQY
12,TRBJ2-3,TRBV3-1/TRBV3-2,ASWGGRATDTQY
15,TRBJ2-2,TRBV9,ASSVLVSTGVTGELF
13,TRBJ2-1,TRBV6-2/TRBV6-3,ASSYIPGGVNEQF
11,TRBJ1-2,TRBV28,ASSPTGPYGYT
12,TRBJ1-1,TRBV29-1,SVGPGQENTEAF
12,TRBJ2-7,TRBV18,ASSPLGQIYEQY
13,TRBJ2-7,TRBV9,ASSVDSGGTYEQY
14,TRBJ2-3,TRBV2,ASSEGGLAGTDTQY
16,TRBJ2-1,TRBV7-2,ASSLALPSGGSYNEQF
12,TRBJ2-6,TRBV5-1,ASREGSGANVLT
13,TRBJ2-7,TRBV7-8,ASSPTPTGEYEQY
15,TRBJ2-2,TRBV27,ASSSPIRTRNTGELF
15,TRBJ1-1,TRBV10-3,AISEGGSRGRDAEAF
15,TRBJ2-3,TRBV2,ASSGLRLAGGLNTQY
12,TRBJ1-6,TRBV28,ASKTGTGNSPLH
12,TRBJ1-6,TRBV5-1,ASTRDRVDSPLH
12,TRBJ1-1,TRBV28,ASTQRGRNTEAF